Presented here are 32 T cell receptor beta chains from one specimen sequenced in a study of vaccination and CD4 T cells after COVID-19 (dated by TCRdb to the early 2020s). Libraries were made using PCR. Sequenced on an Illumina iSeq 100. At the Johns Hopkins FTIC core, DNA from the cultured CD4+ T cells underwent TCR sequencing with the Oncomine TCR Beta short-read assay. The public sequencing data were trimmed at Q25 with fastp and processed into clonotypes with MiXCR by TCRdb, which kept only in-frame beta chains. Rows matching on CDR3 protein sequence are summarized as one entry with the most common DNA and genes. This sample lists 9,000 to 9,500 distinct CDR3 sequences; less than 50% were detected once. Around 25% of the sample rests with the top ten. Antigens for these TCRs are unknown. Read against the paper, the sample's treatment or condition label means: roughly nine-day PBMC culture with coronavirus spike peptide pools or control peptides (ViraFEST assay). CD4+ T cells from unexposed donors were collected before the COVID-19 pandemic (2011-2018).

Sequencing was carried out using CD4+ T cells from blood, cultured in vitro. The receptors here all came from a human donor in good health.

The rearrangement links TRBV10-2 to TRBJ1-6, with TRBD1 matching 9 bases. The CDR3 sequence is 17 residues long. Germline V CDR1 and CDR2: WSHSY, SAAADI. J gave up 7 bases and V 0 bases, and 7 bases lay outside the gene matches. The CDR3 DNA sequence: TGCGCCAGCAGTGAGTCTGGACAGGGGATCGAGAATTCACCCCTCCACTTT. Protein: CASSESGQGIENSPLHF.

This clonotype has just a few counts. The genes are TRBV19 and TRBJ1-2, with D possibly matching TRBD1 (6 bases). V dropped 7 bases and J dropped 6 bases, with 24 bases sitting between them. Germline lookup yields CDR1 LNHDA and CDR2 SQIVND (reference sequence). The CDR3 contains 16 residues. The CDR3 loop reads CASTQTRRGAIHGYTF. DNA of the CDR3: TGTGCCAGTACACAAACTAGGAGGGGGGCCATCCATGGCTACACCTTC. Based on the CDR3 plus reference TRBV19 and TRBJ1-2, the full variable domain is DGGITQSPKYLFRKEGQNVTLSCEQNLNHDAMYWYRQDPGQGLRLIYYSQIVNDFQKGDIAEGYSVSREKKESFPLTVTSAQKNPTAFYLCASTQTRRGAIHGYTFGSGTRLTVV.

The chain recombines TRBV6-1 with TRBJ1-2; D gene ambiguous. Looked up from germline, CDR1 is MNHNS and CDR2 is SASEGT. The ends were cut back, 8 bases at V and 4 bases at J, with 8 bases in the middle. This CDR3 is built from 11 residues. The CDR3 protein is CASRQLYGYTF. CDR3 coding DNA: TGTGCCAGCCGGCAGCTCTATGGCTACACCTTC.

CDR3 DNA: TGTGCTATCTCCAGGCAGGGGACAAGCAGATCTGGGGCCAACGTCCTGACTTTC. Amino acids: CAISRQGTSRSGANVLTF. The chain has TRBV10-3 and TRBJ2-6; perhaps TRBD1 as D (6 bases). The CDR3 is made up of 18 amino acids. The germline gives CDR1 ENHRY, CDR2 SYGVKD.

The rearrangement uses TRBV10-1 and TRBJ2-1; D is perhaps TRBD1 (6 bases). CDR1 is WNHNN and CDR2 is SYGVQD in the germline V gene (reference sequence). CDR3 size: 14 residues. V was cut by 3 bases and J by 6 bases, with 12 bases left in between. In DNA form, the CDR3 reads TGCGCCAGCAGTGAACAGGGAAGGTTCAATGAGCAGTTCTTC. This encodes CASSEQGRFNEQFF.

This clonotype was found a few times. V and J are TRBV20-1 and TRBJ1-2, with D possibly matching TRBD1 (6 bases). Deletions cut 6 bases from V and 5 bases from J, with 16 bases between. This CDR3 is built from 13 residues. CDR1 and CDR2 (germline): DFQATT, SNEGSKA (reference sequence). The CDR3 region has the DNA TGCAGTGCGAACCACAGGGTTGGTTATGGCTACACCTTC. The encoded protein is CSANHRVGYGYTF.

The J gene is TRBJ2-5, the V gene TRBV19; 11 bases are shared with TRBD2. The CDR3 extends over 14 amino acids. Trimming at V came to 4 bases and at J to 7 bases, leaving 5 bases not matched to a gene. Germline-derived CDR1 and CDR2 are LNHDA and SQIVND (reference sequence). CDR3 bases: TGTGCCAGTAGTACTAGCGGGAGGAGGGGGACCCAGTACTTC. Protein sequence: CASSTSGRRGTQYF.

The chain uses TRBV10-3 and TRBJ2-5; 15 nucleotides line up with TRBD2. The germline CDR1 and CDR2 sequences are ENHRY and SYGVKD. Trimming took 6 bases from V and 5 from J; bases not matched to a gene: 13. This CDR3 contains 18 residues. The CDR3 reads CAISPGLAGGTDGETQYF. CDR3 nucleotide sequence: TGTGCCATCAGCCCGGGACTAGCGGGGGGAACCGACGGGGAGACCCAGTACTTC.

V gene TRBV4-3 combines with J gene TRBJ2-1, with 10 bases aligning to TRBD2. The CDR3 runs 16 residues. Germline V CDR1 and CDR2: LGHNA, YSLEER. The V gene end was trimmed by 2 bases and the J gene end by 3 bases; junction bases not matched to a gene: 4. CDR3 sequence: CASSQSPSGGYNEQFF. The CDR3 nucleotides read TGCGCCAGCAGCCAATCCCCTAGCGGGGGCTACAATGAGCAGTTCTTC.

V usage is TRBV20-1 and J usage is TRBJ2-3; TRBD2 aligns across 10 bases. The CDR3 is 15 amino acids. V lost 8 bases and J lost 0; bases outside the gene matches: 8. Germline loops: CDR1 DFQATT, CDR2 SNEGSKA (reference sequence). CDR3 protein: CSLGLLAGSTDTQYF. CDR3 coding DNA: TGCAGTCTCGGGTTACTAGCGGGAAGCACAGATACGCAGTATTTT.

The V gene is TRBV6-1, the J gene TRBJ2-1; D is undetermined. Germline CDR1 MNHNS, CDR2 SASEGT. V was trimmed by 8 bases and J by 6 bases, leaving 11 bases between them. The CDR3 is 12 amino acids. The CDR3 sequence is CASERQANEQFF. The CDR3 DNA reads as TGTGCCAGCGAAAGGCAGGCCAATGAGCAGTTCTTC.

In its sample, this clonotype was seen a few times. V and J are TRBV6-5 and TRBJ1-1; the D is unclear. Germline values: CDR1 MNHEY, CDR2 SVGAGI. This CDR3 contains 13 residues. Trimming removed 0 bases at V and 8 bases at J, with 10 bases between. CDR3 in DNA: TGTGCCAGCAGTTACTCGATGGATAGGGAAGCTTTCTTT. Translation gives CASSYSMDREAFF.

This clonotype ranks as medium-sized. J is TRBJ1-2 and V is TRBV6-2 or TRBV6-3; no reliable D call. Germline CDR1 reads MNHEY; CDR2 reads SVGEGT. Trimming stripped 2 bases from V and 2 bases from J, with 9 bases between. This CDR3 contains 14 residues. CDR3 DNA sequence: TGTGCCAGCAGTTACGGGCAGCCGAACTATGGCTACACCTTC. It encodes CASSYGQPNYGYTF.

This clonotype was picked up a small number of times. This chain uses TRBV28 with TRBJ2-5, with 8 nucleotides matching TRBD2. This CDR3 is 12 amino acids long. V shed 9 bases and J 5 bases; nucleotides not matched to a gene: 5. Germline V lookup: CDR1 MDHEN, CDR2 SYDVKM. CDR3 nucleotides: TGTGCCAGTACGGGGGGGTTCGAGACCCAGTACTTC. Translation gives CASTGGFETQYF.

The chain carries TRBV18 and TRBJ2-3; D remains unclear. The V gene's germline CDR1 is KGHSH and CDR2 LQKENI. Between the trimmed V and J ends, which lost 6 bases and 0 bases, there was a span of 13 bases. CDR3 size: 15 residues. CDR3 region: CASSADGVSTDTQYF. The CDR3 coding sequence is TGTGCCAGCTCCGCTGACGGCGTTAGCACAGATACGCAGTATTTT.

The V call is TRBV7-2, the J call TRBJ2-5, with D perhaps TRBD2 (7 bases). The germline V gene has CDR1 SGHTA and CDR2 FQGNSA. Trimming took 5 bases from V and 8 from J, leaving 24 bases between them. CDR3 size: 16 residues. CDR3 sequence: CASSPYRFGGPGTQYF. CDR3 nucleotides: TGTGCCAGCAGCCCATACCGGTTCGGGGGGCCGGGAACCCAGTACTTC.

This clonotype was seen just once. This chain connects TRBV10-3 to TRBJ2-1, with 9 bases identical to TRBD2. The CDR3 extends over 15 amino acids. Per the germline V gene, CDR1 is ENHRY and CDR2 is SYGVKD. V lost 4 bases, J lost 0 bases, and 1 base stayed unmatched. In DNA form, the CDR3 reads TGTGCCATCAGTGGTAGCGGGAGCTCCTACAATGAGCAGTTCTTC. Residues: CAISGSGSSYNEQFF.

The chain employs TRBV4-1 and TRBJ2-7, with TRBD2 matching 9 bases. The germline gives CDR1 MGHRA, CDR2 YSYEKL. This CDR3 spans 17 amino acids. Trimming removed 1 base from V and 3 bases from J; junction bases left unmatched: 10. CDR3: CASSQGHWGREGYEQYF. CDR3 DNA: TGCGCCAGCAGCCAAGGCCATTGGGGGCGGGAGGGCTACGAGCAGTACTTC.

This clonotype was seen a handful of times. The chain employs TRBV24-1 and TRBJ1-6; TRBD1 agrees at 8 bases. V trimming: 4 bases; J trimming: 9 bases; junction bases outside the gene matches: 7. Germline V gene sequence: CDR1 KGHDR, CDR2 SFDVKD. This CDR3 comprises 15 residues. CDR3: CATSDRTGPGSPLHF. The CDR3 DNA is TGTGCCACCAGTGACCGGACAGGGCCGGGTTCACCCCTCCACTTT.

This clonotype appeared once. The gene calls are TRBV5-1 and TRBJ2-7; TRBD1 matches at 10 bases. J gave up 3 bases and V 4 bases, and 7 bases lay outside the gene matches. This CDR3 has 15 amino acids. Germline V gene data show CDR1 as SGHRS and CDR2 as YFSETQ. The CDR3 coding sequence is TGCGCCAGCAGCCCCGCCGGGACAGGGGACTACGAGCAGTACTTC. This translates into CASSPAGTGDYEQYF.

The V gene is TRBV12-3 or TRBV12-4, the J gene TRBJ2-1; D is ambiguous. CDR3 size: 16 residues. The V gene lost 3 bases and the J gene lost 7 bases, with 19 bases spanning the gap. The CDR3 DNA sequence: TGTGCCAGCAGTTTCACTATCGGAATTGCACGGAATGAGCAGTTCTTC. Residues: CASSFTIGIARNEQFF.

This chain uses TRBV7-2 with TRBJ2-5, with D tentatively TRBD2 (5 bases). The V end was cut by 3 bases, the J end by 4 bases, with 12 bases between. Germline assignment: CDR1 SGHTA and CDR2 FQGNSA. This CDR3 region has 14 residues. CDR3 bases: TGTGCCAGCAGCTTCGGGATGGTCGGAGAGACCCAGTACTTC. Its protein is CASSFGMVGETQYF.

The chain is built from TRBV20-1 and TRBJ1-2; D unresolved. The CDR3 is 14 amino acids. V was trimmed by 6 bases and J by 8 bases, leaving 22 bases between them. CDR1 and CDR2 (germline): DFQATT, SNEGSKA (reference sequence). In DNA form, the CDR3 reads TGCAGTGCCCCCCCCCGGGGAGGCCCGGGAGGCTACACCTTC. This gives the protein CSAPPRGGPGGYTF.

This clonotype was detected only once. The chain is built from TRBV20-1 and TRBJ2-2; TRBD2 matches 8 bases. J was trimmed by 1 base and V by 2 bases; bases with no gene match: 9. This CDR3 is built from 17 residues. Germline values: CDR1 DFQATT, CDR2 SNEGSKA (reference sequence). The CDR3 sequence is CSARRVSGGENTGELFF. In DNA form, the CDR3 reads TGCAGTGCTAGAAGGGTTTCGGGAGGGGAGAACACCGGGGAGCTGTTTTTT.

The rearrangement joins TRBV15 to TRBJ2-7; a weak D match, TRBD1 (6 bases). Germline values: CDR1 LNHNV, CDR2 YYDKDF (reference sequence). V was pared by 4 bases and J by 1 base, with 14 bases between. This CDR3 comprises 15 residues. The CDR3 region is CATSMPRTASYEQYF. In DNA, the CDR3 is TGTGCCACCAGCATGCCGAGGACAGCGTCCTACGAGCAGTACTTC.

CDR3 sequence (DNA): TGCAGTGCTAGAGATCTCATGGCGGGAGCAGGAGATACGCAGTATTTT. Translated, it gives CSARDLMAGAGDTQYF. The J gene is TRBJ2-3, the V gene TRBV20-1; 7 bases line up with TRBD2. This CDR3 comprises 16 residues. The J segment lost 5 bases and the V segment lost 0 bases, leaving 11 bases of the junction unmatched. Per the germline V gene, CDR1 is DFQATT and CDR2 is SNEGSKA (reference sequence).

This clonotype was found a few times. The genes are TRBV7-2 and TRBJ2-2; 7 bases map to TRBD2. The germline V gene has CDR1 SGHTA and CDR2 FQGNSA. After removal of 1 base from V and 6 bases from J, the junction contained 11 bases not matched to a gene. The CDR3 loop spans 17 amino acids. CDR3 loop: CASSLDPGRTRPGELFF. CDR3 DNA sequence: TGTGCCAGCAGCTTAGACCCCGGGAGGACTAGGCCCGGGGAGCTGTTTTTT.

This clonotype came up a few times. The rearrangement uses TRBV20-1 and TRBJ2-3; maybe TRBD1 (5 bases). V was pared by 4 bases and J by 0 bases, with 20 bases between. This CDR3 spans 17 amino acids. Germline loops: CDR1 DFQATT, CDR2 SNEGSKA (reference sequence). CDR3: CSATGQSIFKSTDTQYF. The CDR3 DNA reads as TGCAGTGCTACAGGGCAGTCGATTTTTAAGAGCACAGATACGCAGTATTTT.

This clonotype has a handful of counts. V gene TRBV9 combines with J gene TRBJ1-1; D is uncertain. V gave up 4 bases and J gave up 11 bases, with 15 bases separating them. This CDR3 contains 12 residues. CDR1 SGDLS and CDR2 YYNGEE come from the germline V gene. CDR3 residues: CASSPLQGIAFF. The CDR3 DNA reads TGTGCCAGCAGCCCCTTACAAGGTATCGCTTTCTTT.

The sample holds a few counts of this clonotype. The V and J genes are TRBV20-1 and TRBJ2-2, with 8 bases matching TRBD2. The CDR3 is 15 amino acids. Germline lookup yields CDR1 DFQATT and CDR2 SNEGSKA (reference sequence). Trimming cost V 3 bases and J 6 bases; bases outside gene matches: 9. The CDR3 reads CSASGRGVGPGELFF. DNA for the CDR3: TGCAGTGCTAGCGGGAGGGGCGTCGGCCCCGGGGAGCTGTTTTTT.

V and J are TRBV20-1 and TRBJ1-5; TRBD1 might be the D (6 bases). CDR3 length equals 13 residues. Trimming stripped 6 bases from V and 6 bases from J, with 15 bases between. In germline, CDR1 is DFQATT, CDR2 SNEGSKA (reference sequence). As DNA, the CDR3 is TGCAGTGCGGAAACAGGGAGCGGTCAGCCCCAGCATTTT. Translated, it gives CSAETGSGQPQHF.

Written as DNA, the CDR3 is TGTGCCAGCAGGACTAGCGGAGGGACCGGGGAGCTGTTTTTT. This codes for CASRTSGGTGELFF. The chain employs TRBV27 and TRBJ2-2; 9 nucleotides agree with TRBD2. This CDR3 is built from 14 residues. Trimming removed 6 bases from V and 5 bases from J; junction bases left unmatched: 4. The germline gives CDR1 MNHEY, CDR2 SMNVEV (reference sequence).